Included here is one T cell receptor beta chain sequence, with context. Only in-frame clones appear in the TCRdb table, and some are missing; sequencing was by immunoSEQ multiplex PCR. The sample records approximately 300,000 clones, around 90% being singletons. The data were obtained in a study of blood T cell repertoires in COVID-19. As for the study in general: T cells, B-cell-depleted T cells, or PBMCs provided the cDNA or gDNA that served as material.

The CDR3 sequence is 14 residues long. Per germline, CDR1 GTSNPN and CDR2 SVGIG (reference sequence). V was trimmed by 2 bases and J by 2 bases, leaving 12 bases between them. The source is a woman aged 45-59 years who had recovered from COVID-19. This rearrangement joins TRBV30 to TRBJ1-2; D might be TRBD1 (5 bases). Sequenced material: peripheral blood. As DNA, the CDR3 is TGTGCCTGGAGTATGCAGGGTTGGAACTATGGCTACACCTTC. Protein: CAWSMQGWNYGYTF.